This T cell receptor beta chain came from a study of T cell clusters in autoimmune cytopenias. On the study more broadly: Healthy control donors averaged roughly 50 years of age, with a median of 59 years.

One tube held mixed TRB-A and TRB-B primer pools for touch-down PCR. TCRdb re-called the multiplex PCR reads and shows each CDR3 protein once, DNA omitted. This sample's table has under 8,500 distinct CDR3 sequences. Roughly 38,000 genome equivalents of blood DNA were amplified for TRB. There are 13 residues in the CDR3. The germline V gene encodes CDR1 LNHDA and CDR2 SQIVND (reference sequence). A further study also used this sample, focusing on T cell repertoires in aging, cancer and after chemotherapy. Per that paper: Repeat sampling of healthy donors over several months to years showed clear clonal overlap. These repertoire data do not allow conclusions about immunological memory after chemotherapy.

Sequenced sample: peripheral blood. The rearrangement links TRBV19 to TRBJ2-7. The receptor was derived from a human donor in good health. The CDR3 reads CASKPGPTYEQYF.